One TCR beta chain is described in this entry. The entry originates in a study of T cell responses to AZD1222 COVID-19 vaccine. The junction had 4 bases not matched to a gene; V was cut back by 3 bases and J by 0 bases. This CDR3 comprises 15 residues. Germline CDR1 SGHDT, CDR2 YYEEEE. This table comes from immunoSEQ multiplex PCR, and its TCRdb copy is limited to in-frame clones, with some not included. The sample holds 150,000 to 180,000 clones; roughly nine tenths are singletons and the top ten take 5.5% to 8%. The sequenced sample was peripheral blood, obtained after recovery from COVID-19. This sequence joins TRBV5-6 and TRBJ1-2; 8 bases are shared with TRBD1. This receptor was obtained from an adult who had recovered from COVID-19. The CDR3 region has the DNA TGTGCCAGCAGCTGGACAGGGCAGGCTAACTATGGCTACACCTTC. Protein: CASSWTGQANYGYTF.